This TCR beta chain is from a study of blood T cell repertoires in COVID-19. At the level of the study: Sample material is recorded as cDNA or gDNA derived from T cells, B-cell-depleted T cells, or PBMCs.

TCRdb keeps only in-frame clones here, not all; method: immunoSEQ multiplex PCR. The table lists about 300,000 clones, about 90% of them singletons, with roughly 6.5% in the top ten. The CDR3 spans 14 residues. Per germline, CDR1 LNHDA and CDR2 SQIVND (reference sequence). V was clipped by 4 bases and J by 4 bases; unmatched bases: 4. The sequenced sample was peripheral blood. The chain carries TRBV19 and TRBJ1-2, with 9 bases fitting TRBD1. The receptor comes from a man aged 18 to 29 who had recovered from COVID-19. In nucleotides, the CDR3 is TGTGCCAGTAGTACCGAGGACAGGGGCTATGGCTACACCTTC. Protein product: CASSTEDRGYGYTF.